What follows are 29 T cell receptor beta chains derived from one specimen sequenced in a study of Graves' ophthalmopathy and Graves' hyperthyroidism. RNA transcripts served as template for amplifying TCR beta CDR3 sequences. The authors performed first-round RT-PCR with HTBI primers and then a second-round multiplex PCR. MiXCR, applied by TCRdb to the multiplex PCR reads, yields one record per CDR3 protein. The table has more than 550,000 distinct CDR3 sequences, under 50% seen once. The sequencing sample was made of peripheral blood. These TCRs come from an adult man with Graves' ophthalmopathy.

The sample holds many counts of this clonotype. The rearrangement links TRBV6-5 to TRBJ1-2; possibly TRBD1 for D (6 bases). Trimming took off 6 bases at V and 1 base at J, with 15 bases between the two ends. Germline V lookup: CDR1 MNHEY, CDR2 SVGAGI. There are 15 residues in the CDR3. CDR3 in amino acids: CASSLRQESNYGYTF. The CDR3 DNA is TGTGCCAGCAGCTTAAGACAGGAGAGTAACTATGGCTACACCTTC.

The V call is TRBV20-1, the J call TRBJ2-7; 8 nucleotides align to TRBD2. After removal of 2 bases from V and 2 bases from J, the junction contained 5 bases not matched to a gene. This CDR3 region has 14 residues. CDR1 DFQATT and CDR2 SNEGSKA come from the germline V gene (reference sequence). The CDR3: CSARTREATYEQYF. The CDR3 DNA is TGCAGTGCTAGAACGCGGGAGGCTACCTACGAGCAGTACTTC.

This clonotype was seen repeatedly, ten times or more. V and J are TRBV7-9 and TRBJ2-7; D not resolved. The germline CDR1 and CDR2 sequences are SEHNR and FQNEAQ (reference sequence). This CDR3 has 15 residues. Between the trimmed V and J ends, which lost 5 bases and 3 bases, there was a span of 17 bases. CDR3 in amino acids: CASSLGPKYNYEQYF. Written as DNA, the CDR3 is TGTGCCAGCAGCCTCGGACCCAAATATAACTACGAGCAGTACTTC.

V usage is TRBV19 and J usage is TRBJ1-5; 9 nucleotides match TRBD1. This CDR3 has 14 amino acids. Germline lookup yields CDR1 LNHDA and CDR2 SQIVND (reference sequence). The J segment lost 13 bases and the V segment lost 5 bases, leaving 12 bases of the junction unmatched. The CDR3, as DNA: TGTGCCAGTAGTTATGACCGGGACAGGGCGCATCAGCATTTT. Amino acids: CASSYDRDRAHQHF.

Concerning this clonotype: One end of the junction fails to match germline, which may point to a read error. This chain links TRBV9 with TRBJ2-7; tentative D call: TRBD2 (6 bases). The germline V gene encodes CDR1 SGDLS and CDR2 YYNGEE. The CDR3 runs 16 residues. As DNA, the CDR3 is TGTACCAGCAGCCCAGCCTTGGGACTCGCTACCTACGAGCAGTACTTC. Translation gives CTSSPALGLATYEQYF.

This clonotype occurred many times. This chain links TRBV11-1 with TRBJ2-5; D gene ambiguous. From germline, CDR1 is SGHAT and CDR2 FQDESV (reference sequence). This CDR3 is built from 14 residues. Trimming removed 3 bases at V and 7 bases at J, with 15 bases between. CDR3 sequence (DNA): TGTGCCAGCAGCTTCAGCAGCTCCGACGGGACCCAGTACTTC. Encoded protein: CASSFSSSDGTQYF.

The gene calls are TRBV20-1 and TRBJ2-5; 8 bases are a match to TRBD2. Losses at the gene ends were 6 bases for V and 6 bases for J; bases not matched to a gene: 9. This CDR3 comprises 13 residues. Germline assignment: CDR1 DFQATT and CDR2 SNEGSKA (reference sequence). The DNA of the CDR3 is TGCAGTGCACGCACTAGCGGAGGCAAGACCCAGTACTTC. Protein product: CSARTSGGKTQYF.

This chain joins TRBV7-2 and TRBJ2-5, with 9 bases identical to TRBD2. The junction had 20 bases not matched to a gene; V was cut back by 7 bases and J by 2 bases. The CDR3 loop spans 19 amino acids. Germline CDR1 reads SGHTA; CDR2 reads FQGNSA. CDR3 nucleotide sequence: TGTGCCAGCACCCCCTTCAGCTGGCGGGGGGGCCAGAGACAAGAGACCCAGTACTTC. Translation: CASTPFSWRGGQRQETQYF.

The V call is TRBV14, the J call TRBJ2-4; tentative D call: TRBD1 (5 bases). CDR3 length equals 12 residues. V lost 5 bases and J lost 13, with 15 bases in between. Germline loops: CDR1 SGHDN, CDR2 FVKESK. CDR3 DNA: TGTGCCAGCAGCGGTGACAGCCAAAGGCAGTACTTC. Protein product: CASSGDSQRQYF.

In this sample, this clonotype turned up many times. CDR3 sequence: CSATRTTGDEKLFF. The CDR3 DNA follows: TGCAGTGCGACCCGAACGACAGGGGATGAAAAACTGTTTTTT. The rearrangement links TRBV20-1 to TRBJ1-4; TRBD1 aligns across 8 bases. There are 14 residues in the CDR3. The V segment lost 6 bases and the J segment 6 bases; nucleotides outside the gene matches: 9. The V gene's germline CDR1 is DFQATT and CDR2 SNEGSKA (reference sequence).

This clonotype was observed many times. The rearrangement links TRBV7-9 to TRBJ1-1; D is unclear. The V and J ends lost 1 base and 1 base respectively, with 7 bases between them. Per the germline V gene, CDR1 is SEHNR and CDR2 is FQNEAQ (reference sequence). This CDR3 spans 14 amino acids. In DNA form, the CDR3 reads TGTGCCAGCAGCTTAGTCGGGAGGAACACTGAAGCTTTCTTT. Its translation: CASSLVGRNTEAFF.

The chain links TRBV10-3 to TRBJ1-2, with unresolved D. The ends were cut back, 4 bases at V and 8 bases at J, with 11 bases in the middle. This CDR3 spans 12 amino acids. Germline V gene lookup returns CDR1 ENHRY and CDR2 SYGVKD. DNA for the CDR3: TGTGCCATCAGTGTGGGCGGAGGCGGCTACACCTTC. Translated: CAISVGGGGYTF.

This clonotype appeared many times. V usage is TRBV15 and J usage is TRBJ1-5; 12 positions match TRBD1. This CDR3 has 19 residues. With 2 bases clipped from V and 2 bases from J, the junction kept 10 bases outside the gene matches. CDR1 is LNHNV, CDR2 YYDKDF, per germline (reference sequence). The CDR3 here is CATSRRPGQGASGNQPQHF. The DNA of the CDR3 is TGTGCCACCAGCAGACGGCCGGGACAGGGGGCGTCGGGCAATCAGCCCCAGCATTTT.

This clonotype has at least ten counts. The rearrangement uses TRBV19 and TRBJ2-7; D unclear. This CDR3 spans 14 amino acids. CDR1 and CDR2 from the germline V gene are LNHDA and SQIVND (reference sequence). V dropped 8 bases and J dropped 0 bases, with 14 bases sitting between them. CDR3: CASEQRKSSYEQYF. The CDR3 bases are TGTGCCAGTGAACAGAGGAAGAGCTCCTACGAGCAGTACTTC. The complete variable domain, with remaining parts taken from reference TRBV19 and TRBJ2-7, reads DGGITQSPKYLFRKEGQNVTLSCEQNLNHDAMYWYRQDPGQGLRLIYYSQIVNDFQKGDIAEGYSVSREKKESFPLTVTSAQKNPTAFYLCASEQRKSSYEQYFGPGTRLTVT.

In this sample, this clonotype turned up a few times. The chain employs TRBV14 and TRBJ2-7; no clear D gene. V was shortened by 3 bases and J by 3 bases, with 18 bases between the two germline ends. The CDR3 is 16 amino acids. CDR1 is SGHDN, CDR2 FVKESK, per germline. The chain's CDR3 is CASSQGVSGPYYEQYF. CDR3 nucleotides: TGTGCCAGCAGCCAGGGTGTCTCCGGGCCATACTACGAGCAGTACTTC. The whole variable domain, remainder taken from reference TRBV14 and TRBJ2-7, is EAGVTQFPSHSVIEKGQTVTLRCDPISGHDNLYWYRRVMGKEIKFLLHFVKESKQDESGMPNNRFLAERTGGTYSTLKVQPAELEDSGVYFCASSQGVSGPYYEQYFGPGTRLTVT.

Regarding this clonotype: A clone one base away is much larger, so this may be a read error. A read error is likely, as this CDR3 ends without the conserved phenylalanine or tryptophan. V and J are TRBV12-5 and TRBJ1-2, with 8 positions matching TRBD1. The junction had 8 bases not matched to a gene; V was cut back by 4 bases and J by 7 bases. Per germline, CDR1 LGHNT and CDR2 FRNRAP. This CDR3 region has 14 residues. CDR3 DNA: TGTGCTAGTGGTTATGCAGGGGGCATCGGTGGCTACACCGTC. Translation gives CASGYAGGIGGYTV.

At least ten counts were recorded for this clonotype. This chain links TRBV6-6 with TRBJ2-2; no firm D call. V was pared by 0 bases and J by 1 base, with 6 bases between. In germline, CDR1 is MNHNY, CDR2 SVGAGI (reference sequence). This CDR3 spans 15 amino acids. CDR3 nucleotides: TGTGCCAGCAGTTACTCGAGGAGGAACACCGGGGAGCTGTTTTTT. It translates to CASSYSRRNTGELFF.

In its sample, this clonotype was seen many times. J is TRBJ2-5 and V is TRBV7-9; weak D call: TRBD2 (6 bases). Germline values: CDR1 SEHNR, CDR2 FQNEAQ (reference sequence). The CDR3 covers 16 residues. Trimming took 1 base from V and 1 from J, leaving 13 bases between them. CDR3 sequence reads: CASSLGTREAQETQYF. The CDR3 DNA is TGTGCCAGCAGCTTAGGTACGAGGGAGGCCCAAGAGACCCAGTACTTC.

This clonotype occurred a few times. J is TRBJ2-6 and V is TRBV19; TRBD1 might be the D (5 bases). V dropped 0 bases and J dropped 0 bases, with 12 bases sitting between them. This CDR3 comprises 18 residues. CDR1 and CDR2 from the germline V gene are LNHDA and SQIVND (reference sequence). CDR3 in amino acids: CASSIDSGPSSGANVLTF. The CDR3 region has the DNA TGTGCCAGTAGTATAGATTCAGGGCCAAGCTCTGGGGCCAACGTCCTGACTTTC.

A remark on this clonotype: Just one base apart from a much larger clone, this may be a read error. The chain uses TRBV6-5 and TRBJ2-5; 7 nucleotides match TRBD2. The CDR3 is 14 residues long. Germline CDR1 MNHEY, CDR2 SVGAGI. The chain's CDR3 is CASSGRELQETQCF. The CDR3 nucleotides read TGTGCCAGCAGTGGGAGGGAACTGCAAGAGACCCAGTGCTTC.

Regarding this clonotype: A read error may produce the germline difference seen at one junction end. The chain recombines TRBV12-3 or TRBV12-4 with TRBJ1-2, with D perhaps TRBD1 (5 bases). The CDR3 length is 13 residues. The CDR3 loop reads CAGSFNRPYGYTF. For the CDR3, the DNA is TGTGCCGGCAGTTTTAACAGGCCCTATGGCTACACCTTC.

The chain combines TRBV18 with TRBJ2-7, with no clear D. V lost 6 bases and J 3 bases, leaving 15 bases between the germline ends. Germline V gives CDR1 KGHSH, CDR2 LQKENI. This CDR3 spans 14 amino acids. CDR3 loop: CASSPGPQNYEQYF. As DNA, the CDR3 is TGTGCCAGCTCGCCCGGGCCTCAGAACTACGAGCAGTACTTC.

Here the CDR3 reads CASSRRQGGGPRQTQYF. The CDR3 nucleotides read TGTGCCAGCAGTCGTCGACAGGGGGGGGGGCCCCGTCAGACCCAGTACTTC. This rearrangement joins TRBV2 to TRBJ2-5; TRBD1 matches at 9 bases. Trimming removed 5 bases from V and 6 bases from J; junction bases left unmatched: 16. This CDR3 region has 17 residues. The germline V gene has CDR1 SNHLY and CDR2 FYNNEI.

The CDR3 DNA follows: TGTGCCAGCAGCCTCCGGCCCTACTACGAGCAGTACTTC. Translated: CASSLRPYYEQYF. V usage is TRBV6-6 and J usage is TRBJ2-7; D uncertain. The ends were cut back, 6 bases at V and 3 bases at J, with 12 bases in the middle. CDR3 length: 13 amino acids. CDR1 is MNHNY, CDR2 SVGAGI, per germline (reference sequence).

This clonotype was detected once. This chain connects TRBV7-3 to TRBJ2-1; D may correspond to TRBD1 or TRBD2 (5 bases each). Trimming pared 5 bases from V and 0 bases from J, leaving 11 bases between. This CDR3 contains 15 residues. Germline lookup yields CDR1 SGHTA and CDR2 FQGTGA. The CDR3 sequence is CASSRDQSSYNEQFF. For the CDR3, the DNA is TGTGCCAGCAGCCGGGACCAGAGCTCCTACAATGAGCAGTTCTTC.

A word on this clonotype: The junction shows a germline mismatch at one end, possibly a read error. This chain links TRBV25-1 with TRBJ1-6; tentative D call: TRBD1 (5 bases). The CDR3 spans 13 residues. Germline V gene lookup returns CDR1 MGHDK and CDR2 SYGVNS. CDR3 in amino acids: CASSWGYNSPPHF. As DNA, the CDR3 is TGTGCCAGCAGTTGGGGCTATAATTCACCCCCCCACTTT.

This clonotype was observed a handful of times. CDR3 amino acids: CAWADWETGELFF. The CDR3 region has the DNA TGTGCCTGGGCGGATTGGGAGACCGGGGAGCTGTTTTTT. The genes are TRBV30 and TRBJ2-2, with D possibly TRBD2 on 5 matching bases. The CDR3 totals 13 residues. The ends were cut back, 5 bases at V and 5 bases at J, with 12 bases in the middle. CDR1 GTSNPN and CDR2 SVGIG come from the germline V gene (reference sequence).

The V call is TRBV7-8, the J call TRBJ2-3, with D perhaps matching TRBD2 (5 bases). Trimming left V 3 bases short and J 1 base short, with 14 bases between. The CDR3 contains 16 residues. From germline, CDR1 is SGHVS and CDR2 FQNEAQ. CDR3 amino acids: CASSFFSAGRTDTQYF. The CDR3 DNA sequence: TGTGCCAGCAGCTTTTTTTCGGCGGGTCGCACAGATACGCAGTATTTT.

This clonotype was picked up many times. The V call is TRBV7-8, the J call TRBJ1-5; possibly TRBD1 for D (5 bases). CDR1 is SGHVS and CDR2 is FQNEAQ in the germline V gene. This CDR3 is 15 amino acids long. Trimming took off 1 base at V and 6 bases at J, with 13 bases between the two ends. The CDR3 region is CASSLGSGPSQPQHF. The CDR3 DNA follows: TGTGCCAGCAGCTTAGGCTCGGGGCCAAGTCAGCCCCAGCATTTT.